These T cell receptor beta chains were read from a single sample in a study of response to subunit inactivated influenza vaccine. TCRdb analysed the RT-PCR reads with MiXCR anew, one entry per CDR3 protein. The table shows about 540,000 distinct CDR3 sequences, with 20% to 25% occurring only once. These data were likewise used in another study, on T cells expressing NK-cell markers.

Specimen: CD4+ T cells sorted from PBMCs, collected roughly 13 days after vaccination. The receptors here all came from a man aged 45-60 years who received an inactivated influenza vaccine. Each CDR3 is given with its conserved first and last residue.

j_call,v_call,cdr3_length,cdr3_aa
TRBJ2-4,TRBV10-3,16,CAISESGNLAKNIQYF
TRBJ2-2,TRBV12-3/TRBV12-4,15,CASSLQAGGVGELFF
TRBJ2-7,TRBV20-1,14,CSARDQNRGIVQYF
TRBJ2-2,TRBV7-2,15,CASSFLAGGPGELFF
TRBJ2-5,TRBV7-9,13,CASSFGSQETQYF
TRBJ2-7,TRBV29-1,13,CSGRLAGAHEQYF
TRBJ2-5,TRBV20-1,15,CSADAWGRAKGTQYF
TRBJ1-1,TRBV5-6,12,CASSLWVTEAFF
TRBJ2-7,TRBV25-1,14,CASSRLGNIYEQYF
TRBJ2-5,TRBV29-1,10,CSVETERQYF
TRBJ1-2,TRBV20-1,18,CSARDSLTGAVFNYGYTF
TRBJ1-1,TRBV20-1,13,CSAPIWGETEAFF
TRBJ2-2,TRBV12-3/TRBV12-4,18,CASPPPGLAALNTGELFF
TRBJ1-1,TRBV19,15,CASTRTGTGNTEAFF
TRBJ2-1,TRBV6-2/TRBV6-3,16,CASSYSAGEGYNEQFF
TRBJ1-6,TRBV5-1,14,CASSLVGLNSPLHF
TRBJ1-4,TRBV3-1,15,CASSQGQGRGEKLFF
TRBJ2-5,TRBV11-2,14,CASSFIGTQETQYF
TRBJ1-1,TRBV20-1,12,CSLPRQNTEAFF
TRBJ1-2,TRBV4-3,15,CASSQPGQGSGGYTF
TRBJ1-2,TRBV12-3/TRBV12-4,14,CASSFLTGGIGYTF
TRBJ2-5,TRBV7-9,15,CASSLDPRSQETQYF
TRBJ2-7,TRBV12-3/TRBV12-4,12,CASTVPPGQGVF
TRBJ2-3,TRBV3-1,15,CASSQSEGLADTQYF
TRBJ2-3,TRBV6-1,15,CASREGTTNTDTQYF
TRBJ2-7,TRBV21-1,15,CASKGQGPPSYEQYF
TRBJ2-1,TRBV30,14,CALGQESTYNEQFF
TRBJ1-1,TRBV29-1,12,CSAQDRGPEAFF
TRBJ2-7,TRBV25-1,17,CASSQGLAGVSSYEQYF
TRBJ2-1,TRBV7-2,16,CASSPRGLAGYNEQFF
TRBJ2-7,TRBV12-3/TRBV12-4,11,CASSFAGGQYF
TRBJ2-5,TRBV28,17,CASSLAHGWGGGETQYF
TRBJ2-3,TRBV7-8,14,CASNVDLSTDTQYF
TRBJ2-1,TRBV29-1,14,CSADRESSYNEQFF
TRBJ2-3,TRBV2,13,CACSETRTDTQYF
TRBJ1-6,TRBV3-1,14,CASSQVSVDSPLHF
TRBJ1-2,TRBV5-1,15,CASSFNGQGNYGYTF
TRBJ1-1,TRBV5-1,15,CASSSGGRGGTEAFF
TRBJ1-5,TRBV6-5,14,CASSYSNGNQPQHF
TRBJ2-3,TRBV4-2,15,CASSALAGGPDTQYF
TRBJ1-2,TRBV2,11,CASSSTGPGTF
TRBJ2-5,TRBV10-3,15,CAISGGLAGLETQYF
TRBJ1-3,TRBV12-3/TRBV12-4,15,CASSLSGRAINTIYF
TRBJ2-2,TRBV7-2,16,CASSGQGSRETGELFF
TRBJ2-2,TRBV29-1,14,CSTRDRGLTGELFF
TRBJ2-3,TRBV6-2/TRBV6-3,16,CASSYPVAGVTDTQYF
TRBJ2-7,TRBV4-1,16,CASSQDPGLLAHEQYF
TRBJ2-3,TRBV10-3,16,CAISESVALSTDTQYF
TRBJ1-6,TRBV20-1,16,CSARDHYEGWGSPLHF
TRBJ1-4,TRBV5-1,16,CASSLGQGLTNEKLFF
TRBJ2-2,TRBV5-5,14,CASSFERNTGELFF
TRBJ1-1,TRBV7-9,13,CASILSARTEAFF
TRBJ1-4,TRBV12-3/TRBV12-4,16,CASSPTGGLANEKLFF
TRBJ2-7,TRBV5-1,14,CASRVTGGAYEQYF
TRBJ2-3,TRBV18,14,CASSPGGYTDTQYF
TRBJ2-2,TRBV9,17,CASSVSGGGHLTGELFF
TRBJ1-6,TRBV18,13,CASSPQENSPLHF
TRBJ2-3,TRBV27,16,CASSLLRTSATDTQYF
TRBJ2-7,TRBV11-1,16,CASSLARGTTTYEQYF